This T cell receptor (beta chain) was sequenced in a study of blood T cell repertoires in COVID-19 (dated by TCRdb to 2018 to 2020). A note on the overall study: Collaborator samples came from the United States, Italy and Spain and covered acute and convalescent phases of COVID-19. The prospective study material was composed of cDNA or gDNA derived from T cells, B-cell-depleted T cells, or PBMCs. Subjects who had been exposed to COVID-19, were actively infected with it, or had recovered from it provided the deeply sampled blood TCRbeta repertoires that made up the dataset. The repertoires were made available in a free public database intended to serve as a resource for research on the immune response to SARS-CoV-2. The samples were drawn from the first 160 participants of the ongoing ImmuneRACE study and from under 1,500 subjects provided by 6 global collaborators. The sample metadata nearly always contained a de-identified subject ID, COVID-19 status, age in years and sex. Where available, HLA class I and class II types were taken from metadata supplied by the sample provider and were not determined by assay-based typing. The research as a whole found: The quantity of clinical and demographic metadata differed by source and by participant and was supplied without curation.

The immunoSEQ Assay, a bias-controlled multiplex PCR, was used to amplify TCRbeta CDR3 regions from genomic DNA. Under the source paper's analysis protocol: Nucleated cell counts per sample were estimated from amplification of reference gene primers within the assay. Sequence reads were collapsed and filtered to measure the absolute abundance of every unique TCRbeta CDR3 rearrangement. For each sample, productive Simpson clonality was calculated as the square root of Simpson's diversity index across productive rearrangements. TCRdb holds this immuneACCESS table with in-frame rearrangements only. Some clones are missing; in checked studies, unresolved V genes explain under half, and the rest has no known cause. V, J and clone size were drawn from that table, and D and trimming were deduced from the DNA. The sample table lists a few hundred thousand clones, more than 80% of them with a count of one. Roughly 1.2% of the sample goes to the ten largest clones.

The V end gives up 4 bases and the J end 5 bases, leaving 11 bases in the junction not matched to a gene. From its cysteine to its phenylalanine, the CDR3 spans 17 amino acids. Only the CDR3 portion is preserved as DNA: 51 bases, with reading frame beginning at the first base. Looking up the germline V gene (reference sequence) yields CDR1 SGHKS and CDR2 YYEKEE. With regard to this clone: It lacks a known antigen. Base qualities are not at hand, and no much larger clone is one base apart.

Collaborating institutions collected whole blood in K2EDTA tubes following their own protocols. Collaborator samples were shipped for TCRbeta analysis as frozen whole blood, isolated PBMCs, or DNA extracted from either sample type. The specimen sequenced was peripheral blood. This sequence originates from a man between 40 and 49 years old with acute or convalescent COVID-19. The chain employs TRBV5-5 and TRBJ2-5, and TRBD2 aligns with 13 junction nucleotides. The DNA sequence is as follows: TGTGCCAGCAGCCCGGGACTAGCGGGGACACGGAGGGAGACCCAGTACTTC. It translates as CASSPGLAGTRRETQYF.